Listed here are 18 T cell receptor beta chains from one sample, sequenced in a study of blood T cell repertoires in COVID-19. Sequencing used immunoSEQ multiplex PCR; TCRdb keeps in-frame clones, though not all of them. The table records 110,000 to 150,000 clones, around 77% of them present only once. Specimen: peripheral blood. These receptor sequences come from a man aged 50 to 59 with active or convalescent COVID-19.

The J gene is TRBJ2-1, the V gene TRBV5-1; 15 nucleotides agree with TRBD2. Germline V lookup: CDR1 SGHRS, CDR2 YFSETQ. The CDR3 length is 17 residues. V shed 3 bases, J shed 4 bases, and the junction held 5 bases outside the gene matches. The CDR3 is CASSYLGTSGRYNEQFF. CDR3 DNA: TGCGCCAGCAGCTACCTAGGGACTAGCGGGAGGTACAATGAGCAGTTCTTC. The complete variable domain, with remaining parts taken from reference TRBV5-1 and TRBJ2-1, reads KAGVTQTPRYLIKTRGQQVTLSCSPISGHRSVSWYQQTPGQGLQFLFEYFSETQRNKGNFPGRFSGRQFSNSRSEMNVSTLELGDSALYLCASSYLGTSGRYNEQFFGPGTRLTVL.

The gene calls are TRBV27 and TRBJ2-1; the match to TRBD2 covers 8 bases. V lost 6 bases to trimming and J lost 7 bases; unmatched junction nucleotides: 11. Germline V gene data show CDR1 as MNHEY and CDR2 as SMNVEV (reference sequence). The CDR3 totals 15 residues. The CDR3 loop reads CASRPHGREVNEQFF. CDR3 DNA sequence: TGTGCCAGCAGGCCCCACGGGCGGGAGGTTAATGAGCAGTTCTTC.

The J gene is TRBJ1-5, the V gene TRBV28; the match to TRBD1 covers 8 bases. The CDR3 totals 18 residues. Germline trimming cut 1 base from V and 2 bases from J; bases unmatched to any gene: 10. Germline CDR1 and CDR2: MDHEN and SYDVKM. The CDR3, as DNA: TGTGCCAGCAGTTTATTTGACAGGGGAGAGTTGGGCAATCAGCCCCAGCATTTT. This codes for CASSLFDRGELGNQPQHF.

This rearrangement joins TRBV9 to TRBJ2-2; tentative D call: TRBD2 (6 bases). The CDR3 extends over 14 amino acids. CDR1 and CDR2 from the germline V gene are SGDLS and YYNGEE. Deletions cut 4 bases from V and 2 bases from J, with 9 bases between. The CDR3 DNA reads TGTGCCAGCAGCACCGGGACTAACACCGGGGAGCTGTTTTTT. This codes for CASSTGTNTGELFF.

CDR3 region: CASSPKQGARINEQFF. Written as DNA, the CDR3 is TGTGCCAGCAGCCCGAAACAGGGGGCACGAATCAATGAGCAGTTCTTC. This rearrangement joins TRBV7-8 to TRBJ2-1; 9 nucleotides match TRBD1. The CDR3 runs to 16 residues. V trimming: 5 bases; J trimming: 6 bases; junction bases outside the gene matches: 11. From germline, CDR1 is SGHVS and CDR2 FQNEAQ.

A few counts support this clone. This chain joins TRBV7-6 and TRBJ2-7; 10 bases fit TRBD2. The CDR3 consists of 15 residues. V lost 2 bases to trimming and J lost 3 bases; unmatched junction nucleotides: 4. The germline CDR1 and CDR2 sequences are SGHVS and FNYEAQ. This CDR3 is CASSLRPSGSYEQYF. CDR3 in DNA: TGTGCCAGCAGCTTACGACCTAGCGGGAGCTACGAGCAGTACTTC.

V usage is TRBV27 and J usage is TRBJ1-4; 9 positions agree with TRBD1. The CDR3 extends over 12 amino acids. Germline V CDR1 and CDR2: MNHEY, SMNVEV (reference sequence). V lost 8 bases and J lost 7; bases outside the gene matches: 2. CDR3 sequence reads: CASRDRAEKLFF. In DNA, the CDR3 is TGTGCCAGCCGGGACAGGGCTGAAAAACTGTTTTTT.

J is TRBJ2-7 and V is TRBV3-1 (or the pseudogene TRBV3-2), with a tentative D call TRBD2 (5 bases). V lost 3 bases, J lost 1 base, and 7 bases lay in between. Germline-derived CDR1 and CDR2 are LGHDT and YNNKEL (reference sequence). This CDR3 comprises 13 residues. The CDR3 sequence: CASSHGLSYEQYF. The CDR3 DNA reads as TGTGCCAGCAGCCACGGACTTTCCTACGAGCAGTACTTC.

V gene TRBV28 combines with J gene TRBJ2-4; tentatively, D is TRBD2 (6 bases). Germline V gene sequence: CDR1 MDHEN, CDR2 SYDVKM. The CDR3 extends over 17 amino acids. Between the trimmed V and J ends, which lost 2 bases and 7 bases, there was a span of 21 bases. The CDR3 nucleotides read TGTGCCAGCAGTTTAAATCCCCGGGTCCGGACTACGAACATTCAGTACTTC. It specifies CASSLNPRVRTTNIQYF.

This clone was detected only a few times. J is TRBJ1-4 and V is TRBV19, with 7 bases matching TRBD1. Germline V CDR1 and CDR2: LNHDA, SQIVND (reference sequence). J lost 8 bases, V lost 6 bases, and 12 bases had no gene match. This CDR3 is 15 amino acids long. The DNA for the CDR3 is TGTGCCAGTAGCTTCGTTGACAGGGCGGGGGAAAAACTGTTTTTT. Its translation is CASSFVDRAGEKLFF.

The genes are TRBV29-1 and TRBJ1-1; D is perhaps TRBD1 (6 bases). This CDR3 has 13 amino acids. V lost 4 bases, J lost 4 bases, and 13 bases lay in between. The germline gives CDR1 SQVTM, CDR2 ANQGSEA. The DNA of the CDR3 is TGCAGCGTTGTTAAGGGGGGGAGCACTGAAGCTTTCTTT. Translated: CSVVKGGSTEAFF. Complete variable domain (other parts from reference TRBV29-1 and TRBJ1-1): SAVISQKPSRDICQRGTSLTIQCQVDSQVTMMFWYRQQPGQSLTLIATANQGSEATYESGFVIDKFPISRPNLTFSTLTVSNMSPEDSSIYLCSVVKGGSTEAFFGQGTRLTVV.

The chain links TRBV21-1 to TRBJ2-5; the table's D gene call, TRBD1, was not cross checked with the DNA. TRBV21-1 is a known pseudogene. The CDR3 spans 15 residues. CDR3 sequence: CASSKGASALSSQYF. In DNA, the CDR3 is TGTGCCAGCAGCAAAGGGGCCTCAGCTTTATCGTCCCAGTACTTC.

The chain uses TRBV24-1 and TRBJ2-3, with 7 bases aligning to TRBD1. This CDR3 region has 13 residues. From germline, CDR1 is KGHDR and CDR2 SFDVKD. Trimming removed 4 bases from V and 14 bases from J; junction bases left unmatched: 11. The CDR3 loop is CATSEDGQDGLYF. The CDR3 DNA reads as TGTGCCACCAGTGAGGATGGACAGGACGGATTGTATTTT.

V is TRBV12-3 or TRBV12-4 and J is TRBJ2-7, with 8 nucleotides matching TRBD2. The CDR3 spans 13 residues. V was pared by 6 bases and J by 3 bases, with 4 bases of the junction left unmatched. For the CDR3, the DNA is TGTGCCAGCAGCGAAAGCGGGAGCTACGAGCAGTACTTC. It yields the protein CASSESGSYEQYF.

The sample holds a few counts of this clone. The chain has TRBV28 and TRBJ1-3, with TRBD1 identical over 10 bases. CDR3 length: 17 residues. Germline values: CDR1 MDHEN, CDR2 SYDVKM. J gave up 3 bases and V 1 base, and 6 bases lay outside the gene matches. The CDR3 spells CASSLSLGQGVGNTIYF. The DNA for the CDR3 is TGTGCCAGCAGTTTATCCCTAGGACAGGGGGTTGGAAACACCATATATTTT.

In this sample, this clone turned up a few times. The CDR3 coding sequence is TGCACCAGCCTGCCGAGTTTCGAGCAGTACTTC. Its translation is CTSLPSFEQYF. This chain joins TRBV1 and TRBJ2-7; TRBD2 is taken as the D call from the table, unchecked against the DNA. TRBV1 is a pseudogene segment. CDR3 length equals 11 residues.

The J gene is TRBJ2-1, the V gene TRBV27, with D unclear. Germline CDR1 reads MNHEY; CDR2 reads SMNVEV (reference sequence). Trimming cost V 0 bases and J 7 bases, with 10 bases left between them. The CDR3 loop spans 14 amino acids. This CDR3 reads CASSLSDSWNEQFF. CDR3 sequence (DNA): TGTGCCAGCAGTTTATCCGACTCTTGGAATGAGCAGTTCTTC.

This chain joins TRBV28 and TRBJ2-3, with 7 bases matching TRBD2. The germline CDR1 and CDR2 sequences are MDHEN and SYDVKM. V lost 3 bases to trimming and J lost 0 bases; unmatched junction nucleotides: 6. The CDR3 is 16 amino acids. The CDR3 nucleotides are TGTGCCAGCAGTTTTCGCGAAGCGGGAAGCACAGATACGCAGTATTTT. This encodes CASSFREAGSTDTQYF. Drawing the rest from reference TRBV28 and TRBJ2-3, the complete variable domain is DVKVTQSSRYLVKRTGEKVFLECVQDMDHENMFWYRQDPGLGLRLIYFSYDVKMKEKGDIPEGYSVSREKKERFSLILESASTNQTSMYLCASSFREAGSTDTQYFGPGTRLTVL.